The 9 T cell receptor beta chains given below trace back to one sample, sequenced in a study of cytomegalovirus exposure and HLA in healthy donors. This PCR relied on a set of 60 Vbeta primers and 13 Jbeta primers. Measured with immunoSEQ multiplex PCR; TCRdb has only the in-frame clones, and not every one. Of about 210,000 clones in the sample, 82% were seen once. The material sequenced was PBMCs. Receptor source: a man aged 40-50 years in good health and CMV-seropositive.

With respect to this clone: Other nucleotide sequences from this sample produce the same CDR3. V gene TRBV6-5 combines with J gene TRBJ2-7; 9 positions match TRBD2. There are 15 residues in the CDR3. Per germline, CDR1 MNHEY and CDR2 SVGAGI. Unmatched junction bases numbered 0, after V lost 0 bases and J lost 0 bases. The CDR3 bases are TGTGCCAGCAGTTACTCGACTAGCGGCTCCTACGAGCAGTACTTC. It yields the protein CASSYSTSGSYEQYF.

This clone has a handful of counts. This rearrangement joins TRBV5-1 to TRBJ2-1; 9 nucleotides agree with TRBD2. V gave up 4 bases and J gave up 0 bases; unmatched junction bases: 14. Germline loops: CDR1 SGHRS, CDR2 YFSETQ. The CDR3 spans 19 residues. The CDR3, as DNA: TGCGCCAGCAGCCTTAGCGGGAGAACGTCGGCTCCCTCCTACAATGAGCAGTTCTTC. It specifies CASSLSGRTSAPSYNEQFF.

CDR3 sequence: CASSVGSAIYNEQFF. For the CDR3, the DNA is TGTGCCAGCAGCGTAGGTAGCGCAATCTACAATGAGCAGTTCTTC. V and J are TRBV9 and TRBJ2-1; D may be TRBD2 (5 bases). This CDR3 has 15 amino acids. V gave up 0 bases and J gave up 3 bases, with 10 bases separating them. The V gene's germline CDR1 is SGDLS and CDR2 YYNGEE.

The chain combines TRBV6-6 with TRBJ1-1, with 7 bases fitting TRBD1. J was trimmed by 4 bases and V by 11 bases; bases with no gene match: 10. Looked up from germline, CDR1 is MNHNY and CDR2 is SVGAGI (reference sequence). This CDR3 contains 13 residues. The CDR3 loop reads CAASGTESTEAFF. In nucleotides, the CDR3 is TGTGCCGCATCCGGGACAGAGAGCACTGAAGCTTTCTTT.

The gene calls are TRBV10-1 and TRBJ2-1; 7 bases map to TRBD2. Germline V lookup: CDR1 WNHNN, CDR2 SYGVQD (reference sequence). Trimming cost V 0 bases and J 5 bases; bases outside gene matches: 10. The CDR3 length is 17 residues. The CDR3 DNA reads TGCGCCAGCAGTGAGTCGAGACAAGCGGGAAAGGACAATGAGCAGTTCTTC. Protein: CASSESRQAGKDNEQFF.

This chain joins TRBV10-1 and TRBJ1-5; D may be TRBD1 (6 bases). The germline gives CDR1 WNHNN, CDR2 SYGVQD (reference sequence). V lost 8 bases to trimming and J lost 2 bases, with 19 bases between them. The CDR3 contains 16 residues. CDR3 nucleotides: TGCGCCAGCGCTTCTCCCGGGGACACGGGCAATCAGCCCCAGCATTTT. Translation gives CASASPGDTGNQPQHF.

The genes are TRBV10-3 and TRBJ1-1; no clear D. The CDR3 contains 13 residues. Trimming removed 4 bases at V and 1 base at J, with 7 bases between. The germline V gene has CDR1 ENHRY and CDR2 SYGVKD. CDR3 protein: CAISANGNTEAFF. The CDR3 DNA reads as TGTGCCATCAGTGCTAACGGGAACACTGAAGCTTTCTTT.

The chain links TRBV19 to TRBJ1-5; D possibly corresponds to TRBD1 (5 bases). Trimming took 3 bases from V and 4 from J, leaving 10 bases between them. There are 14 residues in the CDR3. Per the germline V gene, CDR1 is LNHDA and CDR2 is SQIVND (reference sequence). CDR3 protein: CASSMAGINQPQHF. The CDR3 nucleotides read TGTGCCAGTAGTATGGCAGGGATTAATCAGCCCCAGCATTTT.

Here the CDR3 reads CASSLGLEGVYGYTF. For the CDR3, the DNA is TGTGCCAGCAGCTTAGGGTTAGAGGGTGTCTATGGCTACACCTTC. The chain links TRBV7-2 to TRBJ1-2; D not resolved. This CDR3 comprises 15 residues. Germline CDR1 is SGHTA and CDR2 is FQGNSA. V was cut by 1 base and J by 4 bases, with 13 bases left in between.